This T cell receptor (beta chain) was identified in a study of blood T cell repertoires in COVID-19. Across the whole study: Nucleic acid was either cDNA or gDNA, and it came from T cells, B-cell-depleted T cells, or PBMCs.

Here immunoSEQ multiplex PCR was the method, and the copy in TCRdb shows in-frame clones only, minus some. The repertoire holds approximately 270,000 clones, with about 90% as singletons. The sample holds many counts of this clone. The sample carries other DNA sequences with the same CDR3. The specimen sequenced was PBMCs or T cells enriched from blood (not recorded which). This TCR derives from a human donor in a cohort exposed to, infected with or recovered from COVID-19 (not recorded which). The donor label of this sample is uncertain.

The DNA for the CDR3 is TGCGCCAGCAGCCTTACGGGTGGGAACACTGAAGCTTTCTTT. Its protein product is CASSLTGGNTEAFF. J is TRBJ1-1 and V is TRBV4-3; D is ambiguous. The CDR3 is 14 residues long. CDR1 and CDR2 from the germline V gene are LGHNA and YSLEER. The V gene lost 4 bases and the J gene lost 1 base, with 10 bases spanning the gap.